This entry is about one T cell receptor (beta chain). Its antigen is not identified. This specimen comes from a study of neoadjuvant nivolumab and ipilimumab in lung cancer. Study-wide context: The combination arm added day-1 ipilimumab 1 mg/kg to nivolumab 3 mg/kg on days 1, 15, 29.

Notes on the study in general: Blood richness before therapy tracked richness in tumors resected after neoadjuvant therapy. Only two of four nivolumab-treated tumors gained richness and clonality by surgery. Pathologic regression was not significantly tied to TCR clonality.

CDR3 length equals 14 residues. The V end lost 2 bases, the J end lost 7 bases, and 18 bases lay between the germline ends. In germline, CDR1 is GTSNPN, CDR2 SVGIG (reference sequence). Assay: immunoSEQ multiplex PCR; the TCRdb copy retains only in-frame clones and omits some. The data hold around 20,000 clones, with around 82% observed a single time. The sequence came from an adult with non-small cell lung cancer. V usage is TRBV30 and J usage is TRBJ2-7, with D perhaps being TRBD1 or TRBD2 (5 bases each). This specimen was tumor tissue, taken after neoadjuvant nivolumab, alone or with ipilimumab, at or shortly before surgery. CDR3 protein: CAWSLGTARREQYF. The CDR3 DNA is TGTGCCTGGAGTCTCGGGACCGCGAGGAGGGAGCAGTACTTC. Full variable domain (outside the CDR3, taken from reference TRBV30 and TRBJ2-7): SQTIHQWPATLVQPVGSPLSLECTVEGTSNPNLYWYRQAAGRGLQLLFYSVGIGQISSEVPQNLSASRPQDRQFILSSKKLLLSDSGFYLCAWSLGTARREQYFGPGTRLTVT.